This TCR beta chain was identified in a study of glioma-infiltrating T cells after dendritic cell vaccination. Germline V gene lookup returns CDR1 MNHNY and CDR2 SVGAGI (reference sequence). Deletions cut 6 bases from V and 6 bases from J, with 14 bases between. The CDR3 length is 13 residues. TCRdb's copy holds only in-frame clones and misses some; the assay was immunoSEQ multiplex PCR. The table includes tens of thousands of clones, roughly 85% detected once. This sample's time point: after dendritic cell vaccination, including at tumor progression/relapse. No glioblastoma patient carried an isocitrate dehydrogenase mutation.

This sequence originates from a human donor with glioblastoma. Specimen: blood, collected after dendritic cell vaccination. The rearrangement joins TRBV6-6 to TRBJ1-2, with a tentative D call TRBD1 (6 bases). The chain's CDR3 is CASRPQGGDGYTF. In DNA form, the CDR3 reads TGTGCCAGCAGACCACAGGGTGGCGATGGCTACACCTTC.